A selection of T cell receptor beta chains follows, all from one sample in a study of CD8+CD57+ T cells in acquired aplastic anemia. TCRdb passed the reads through MiXCR, listing each CDR3 protein once. The data contain about 160,000 distinct CDR3 sequences, about 50% of them singletons. Sequencing input: sorted CD4+, CD8+, or CD8+CD57+ T cells (not recorded which) from PBMCs. These receptors originate from a human donor with aplastic anemia. Each CDR3 is given with its conserved first and last residue. A D gene is named only where the DNA matches it firmly. Size values are once, few and many counts, or a class for expanded clones, and some rows have none.

CDR3 length	V gene	J gene	clone size	D gene	CDR3 DNA	CDR3 protein
17	TRBV9	TRBJ2-3	many	TRBD2	TGTGCCAGCAGCGTAGGGGGCGGGAGTTACAGCACAGATACGCAGTATTTT	CASSVGGGSYSTDTQYF
15	TRBV9	TRBJ2-3	many	.	TGTGCCAGCAGCGTAGAAAATGAGTTCACAGATACGCAGTATTTT	CASSVENEFTDTQYF
16	TRBV25-1	TRBJ2-1	.	TRBD1	TGTGCCAGCAGTGAACATGGGACAGGGAATTTAAATGAGCAGTCCTTC	CASSEHGTGNLNEQSF
12	TRBV9	TRBJ1-1	.	.	TGTGCCAGCAGCCGGAGATCTACTGAAGCTTTCTTT	CASSRRSTEAFF
15	TRBV7-2	TRBJ2-7	once	TRBD1	TGTGCCAGCAGTTTGATATCGGGACAGCCCTACGAGCAGTACTTC	CASSLISGQPYEQYF
12	TRBV19	TRBJ2-7	many	.	TGTGCCAGTAGTATGCTCTCCGGGGAGCAGTACTTC	CASSMLSGEQYF
14	TRBV20-1	TRBJ2-3	.	.	TGCAGTGCTAGCGATACAGGTCCCACAGATACGCAGTATTTT	CSASDTGPTDTQYF
14	TRBV9	TRBJ2-7	many	.	TGTGCCAGCAGCGTAGGAAGGTCGGGCTACGAGCAGTACTTC	CASSVGRSGYEQYF
17	TRBV29-1	TRBJ2-7	.	TRBD2	TGCAGCGAGGACAGTGACCTAGCGGGAGGGATCTCCTACGAGCAGTACTTC	CSEDSDLAGGISYEQYF
16	TRBV4-2	TRBJ2-3	.	TRBD2	TGTGCCAGCAGCCAAGCGAGGACTAGCGGCACAGATACGCAGTATTTT	CASSQARTSGTDTQYF
13	TRBV25-1	TRBJ1-1	.	TRBD1	TGTGCCAGCACTAGACCAGGGGGCACTGAAGCTTTCTTT	CASTRPGGTEAFF
14	TRBV29-1	TRBJ1-4	many	.	TGCAGCGTAATCGATACTGCCCAACATGAAAAACTGTTTTTT	CSVIDTAQHEKLFF
17	TRBV6-5	TRBJ2-2	few	TRBD1	TGTGCCAGCAGTTACTGGGACAGGGGGCTTGAGGGCGGGGAGCTGTTTTTT	CASSYWDRGLEGGELFF
14	TRBV25-1	TRBJ1-6	.	.	TGTGCCAGCACGATCACAGGGAATAATTCACCCCTCCACTTT	CASTITGNNSPLHF
14	TRBV5-5	TRBJ1-2	many	.	TGTGCCAGCAGCTTGACCGGACCAGCCTATGGCTACACCTTC	CASSLTGPAYGYTF
14	TRBV2	TRBJ1-1	.	TRBD1	TGTGCCAGCAGTCCAGGGGGCGCGGGCGCTGAAGCTTTCTTT	CASSPGGAGAEAFF
14	TRBV29-1	TRBJ2-2	.	.	TGCAGCGTTGCCCGGGGGCTATTCCCCGGGGAGCTGTTTTTT	CSVARGLFPGELFF
14	TRBV19	TRBJ2-7	once	TRBD1	TGTGCCAGTAGTATAGCGCGGGACAGGAACGAGCAGTACTTC	CASSIARDRNEQYF
13	TRBV5-6	TRBJ1-2	.	TRBD1	TGTGCCAGCAGCGGGATGGACAGGCCGGGCTACACCTTC	CASSGMDRPGYTF
15	TRBV24-1	TRBJ2-7	many	TRBD1	TGTGCCACCAGTGATTCGACAGGGCACGACCACGAGCAGTACTTC	CATSDSTGHDHEQYF
17	TRBV7-9	TRBJ2-1	many	TRBD2	TGTGCCAGCAGCTTAGAGCGTGGGACTAGCGGCTACAATGAGCAGTTCTTC	CASSLERGTSGYNEQFF
16	TRBV5-1	TRBJ2-3	.	TRBD1	TGCGCCAGCAGCTTGGGAGGGGGCAAGCAAGGAGATACGCAGTATTTT	CASSLGGGKQGDTQYF
15	TRBV24-1	TRBJ1-2	.	TRBD1	TGTGCCACCAGTGATCCTACAGGGGGTGGGAATGGCTACACCTTC	CATSDPTGGGNGYTF
14	TRBV15	TRBJ2-1	.	.	TGTGCCACCAGCAGAGATGAGCAGTACAATGAGCAGTTCTTC	CATSRDEQYNEQFF
16	TRBV5-1	TRBJ2-2	.	TRBD1	TGCGCCAGCAGCTTAAAGAGACAGGGGGCCACCGGGGAGCTGTTTTTT	CASSLKRQGATGELFF
15	TRBV7-2	TRBJ2-7	.	TRBD2	TGTGCCAGCAGCTCGACTAGCGGGGCATCCTACGAGCAGTACTTC	CASSSTSGASYEQYF
14	TRBV19	TRBJ1-4	many	.	TGTGCCAGTAATGTTTGGCGGGGGAATGAAAAACTGTTTTTT	CASNVWRGNEKLFF
14	TRBV12-3/TRBV12-4	TRBJ1-6	many	.	TGTGCCAGCAGTTTAGACGCCAGGAATTCACCCCTCCACTTT	CASSLDARNSPLHF
13	TRBV24-1	TRBJ2-3	.	.	TGTGCCACCAGTGAGGCAGGAACAGATACGCAGTATTTT	CATSEAGTDTQYF
15	TRBV27	TRBJ2-3	.	.	TGTGCCAGCAAGGAGGGGGCAGGGGGTGGAGATACGCAGTATTTT	CASKEGAGGGDTQYF
17	TRBV13	TRBJ1-6	many	TRBD1	TGTGCCAGCAGCGAAACAGGGGGCGCCTCCTATAATTCACCCCTCCACTTT	CASSETGGASYNSPLHF
16	TRBV10-3	TRBJ2-7	many	TRBD1	TGTGCCATCAGTGAGTCGAGAGACAGGGACTCCTACGAGCAGTACTTC	CAISESRDRDSYEQYF
15	TRBV2	TRBJ2-7	few	TRBD2	TGTGCCAGCAGTGAGGAGGGAGGGCGATCCTACGAGCAGTACTTC	CASSEEGGRSYEQYF
13	TRBV6-5	TRBJ1-5	.	.	TGTGCCTGCAGTTACGACAGAACTCAGCCCCAGCATTTT	CACSYDRTQPQHF
16	TRBV15	TRBJ2-1	.	TRBD1	TGTGCCACCAGCAGCACCCGAGACAGGGGAAACAATGAGCAGTTCTTC	CATSSTRDRGNNEQFF
15	TRBV9	TRBJ2-7	.	TRBD2	TGTGCCAGCAGCGTAGCGGGGGGGCAGGTGTACGAGCAGTACTTC	CASSVAGGQVYEQYF
13	TRBV5-8	TRBJ2-7	many	.	TGTGCCAGCAAGGGCAGGGGCTTACTTGAGCAGTACTTC	CASKGRGLLEQYF
13	TRBV25-1	TRBJ1-6	.	.	TGTGCCAGCAGTGTGGGCCTGAATTCACCCCTCCACTTT	CASSVGLNSPLHF
14	TRBV2	TRBJ1-2	.	.	TGTGCCAGCAATGAAACTCCACCAACCCCCGGCTACACCTTC	CASNETPPTPGYTF
15	TRBV20-1	TRBJ2-1	many	.	TGCAGTGCTAGTGCGCAGGGATATGGCTACAATGAGCAGTTCTTC	CSASAQGYGYNEQFF
13	TRBV9	TRBJ1-1	.	.	TGTGCCAGCAGCCCCCAGATCAACACTGAAGCTTTCTTT	CASSPQINTEAFF
16	TRBV5-5	TRBJ2-7	.	.	TGTGCCAGCAGCTTGTTTGGCAACCGTAGCTCCTACGAGCAGTACTTC	CASSLFGNRSSYEQYF
13	TRBV7-3	TRBJ2-1	few	TRBD2	TGTGCCAGCAGCTTGGGACTAGCGGGGCCGCAGTTCTTC	CASSLGLAGPQFF
15	TRBV18	TRBJ1-1	.	TRBD1	TGTGCCAGCTCCCCTAACGTCCCAGGGGGCACTGAAGCTTTCTTT	CASSPNVPGGTEAFF
16	TRBV27	TRBJ1-6	many	TRBD1	TGTGCCAGCAGTTTATGGACAGGGTACGGGGATTCACCCCTCCACTTT	CASSLWTGYGDSPLHF
14	TRBV19	TRBJ1-1	.	.	TGTGCCAGTAGCATTGACCGCAGCAACACTGAAGCTTTCTTT	CASSIDRSNTEAFF
14	TRBV5-1	TRBJ2-7	.	.	TGCGCCAGCAGCCTCGGAGCACAGTCCTACGAGCAGTACTTC	CASSLGAQSYEQYF
16	TRBV6-2/TRBV6-3	TRBJ1-5	.	TRBD1	TGTGCCAGCAGTTACGGGGGACAGGGGTGGAATCAGCCCCAGCATTTT	CASSYGGQGWNQPQHF
13	TRBV6-5	TRBJ2-7	many	.	TGTGCCAGCAGTTCAGGGAAACCCTACGAGCAGTACTTC	CASSSGKPYEQYF
10	TRBV29-1	TRBJ1-1	many	TRBD1	TGCAGCGTTGGGACAGGGGAAGCTTTCTTT	CSVGTGEAFF
13	TRBV2	TRBJ1-1	.	.	TGTGCCAGCAGTGAATTTACGGATGGAGCAGCTTTCTTT	CASSEFTDGAAFF
16	TRBV4-1	TRBJ2-7	many	.	TGCGCCAGCAGCCAAGGTTTCGGACGGGAGTCCTACGAGCAGTACTTC	CASSQGFGRESYEQYF
14	TRBV19	TRBJ1-5	.	TRBD1	TGTGCCAGTAAAGGACAGGCGGGCAATCAGCCCCAGCATTTT	CASKGQAGNQPQHF